The 23 T cell receptor beta chains below were found in one sample sequenced in a study of beta chain features in type 1 diabetes (dated by TCRdb to the late 2010s). Library preparation was by the immunoSEQ multiplex PCR assay. All of the isolated RNA was reverse transcribed with the High Capacity cDNA Reverse Transcription Kit, so expressed TCRB transcripts were sequenced. Here the immuneACCESS table is served through TCRdb, limited to in-frame sequences with V and J called. Missing clones are a known gap in these copies; in checked studies unresolved V genes cover under half, and the rest lacks a known reason. In all, the sample holds about 900,000 clones, and under 20% of those were seen once. The top ten clones comprise around 0.02% of the sample. The sequenced sample was naive CD4+ T cells from blood. The sample's cell subset or site label is to be understood as: true naive CD4+ T cells. The receptor set was obtained from a young woman in good health.

Regarding this clone: Other nucleotide sequences from this sample produce the same CDR3. The chain has TRBV18 and TRBJ1-1, with D maybe TRBD1 (6 bases). Germline CDR1 KGHSH, CDR2 LQKENI. V lost 1 base to trimming and J lost 1 base, with 7 bases between them. The CDR3 runs to 14 residues. The CDR3 bases are TGTGCCAGCTCACCACAGGGACAGAACACTGAAGCTTTCTTT. It is translated as CASSPQGQNTEAFF.

The V gene is TRBV18, the J gene TRBJ2-5; D uncertain. This CDR3 is 11 amino acids long. The V and J ends lost 4 bases and 5 bases respectively, with 5 bases between them. In germline, CDR1 is KGHSH, CDR2 LQKENI. This chain's CDR3 is CASSRAETQYF. DNA of the CDR3: TGTGCCAGCTCACGGGCGGAGACCCAGTACTTC.

This clone was seen more than once but under ten times. J is TRBJ2-1 and V is TRBV19, with 9 bases fitting TRBD2. Germline CDR1 is LNHDA and CDR2 is SQIVND (reference sequence). There are 16 residues in the CDR3. J gave up 7 bases and V 1 base, and 8 bases lay outside the gene matches. The CDR3 coding sequence is TGTGCCAGTAGTATAGTTGGAGCGGGAGGTCGAAATGAGCAGTTCTTC. This translates into CASSIVGAGGRNEQFF.

This clone was observed a few times. The chain combines TRBV28 with TRBJ2-1; perhaps TRBD1 as D (5 bases). CDR3 length equals 11 residues. The V gene lost 8 bases and the J gene lost 15 bases, with 17 bases spanning the gap. Germline V CDR1 and CDR2: MDHEN, SYDVKM. For the CDR3, the DNA is TGTGCCAGCTCTAGACAGCGTGCGCCGTTCTTC. This translates into CASSRQRAPFF.

The rearrangement links TRBV5-6 to TRBJ2-4; 8 nucleotides match TRBD1. Germline CDR1 is SGHDT and CDR2 is YYEEEE. The CDR3 contains 13 residues. V lost 7 bases to trimming and J lost 11 bases; unmatched junction nucleotides: 11. For the CDR3, the DNA is TGTGCCAGCTGGATGACAGGGGTGGAAGTTCAGTACTTC. As protein: CASWMTGVEVQYF.

V usage is TRBV7-9 and J usage is TRBJ2-1, with D uncertain. Trimming removed 5 bases from V and 12 bases from J, with 29 bases in between. The length of the CDR3 is 17 residues. Germline-derived CDR1 and CDR2 are SEHNR and FQNEAQ (reference sequence). The CDR3 loop reads CASSPLKGFSPQRLQFF. The DNA of the CDR3 is TGTGCCAGCAGCCCATTAAAGGGCTTTTCCCCTCAACGTCTGCAGTTCTTC.

This chain connects TRBV7-9 to TRBJ1-2; 7 bases agree with TRBD1. Germline V lookup: CDR1 SEHNR, CDR2 FQNEAQ (reference sequence). The V and J ends lost 5 bases and 7 bases, in that order; junction bases with no gene match: 10. The CDR3 covers 14 residues. The CDR3 region has the DNA TGTGCCAGCAGCCCTGCCCAGGGGGTTAGTGGCTACACCTTC. Protein product: CASSPAQGVSGYTF.

This clone has only a few counts. This chain uses TRBV28 with TRBJ2-7; 8 nucleotides line up with TRBD2. The CDR3 runs to 16 residues. Per the germline V gene, CDR1 is MDHEN and CDR2 is SYDVKM. V lost 6 bases to trimming and J lost 3 bases; unmatched junction nucleotides: 13. CDR3 nucleotide sequence: TGTGCCAGCAGCCGTCTCCCGGGACTAGGTCTCTACGAGCAGTACTTC. Translating gives CASSRLPGLGLYEQYF.

The chain combines TRBV18 with TRBJ1-1; D is possibly TRBD1 (5 bases). The CDR3 has 15 residues. Trimming pared 4 bases from V and 0 bases from J, leaving 12 bases between. Germline V lookup: CDR1 KGHSH, CDR2 LQKENI. As DNA, the CDR3 is TGTGCCAGCTCACGAGGCGAAGGGGTGAACACTGAAGCTTTCTTT. This codes for CASSRGEGVNTEAFF.

This sequence joins TRBV29-1 and TRBJ2-2; the match to TRBD2 covers 8 bases. With 7 bases clipped from V and 4 bases from J, the junction kept 11 bases outside the gene matches. The CDR3 contains 15 residues. The germline V gene has CDR1 SQVTM and CDR2 ANQGSEA. As DNA, the CDR3 is TGCAGCGCCGGAGGTCCAGCGGGAGTCACCGGGGAGCTGTTTTTT. Translation gives CSAGGPAGVTGELFF.

There are a few counts of this clone. The rearrangement uses TRBV7-2 and TRBJ1-3; no clear D. V dropped 3 bases and J dropped 0 bases, with 6 bases sitting between them. CDR1 SGHTA and CDR2 FQGNSA come from the germline V gene. The CDR3 covers 14 residues. CDR3 nucleotides: TGTGCCAGCAGCTTCTATATCTCTGGAAACACCATATATTTT. Translating it yields CASSFYISGNTIYF. The whole variable domain, filled in from reference TRBV7-2 and TRBJ1-3, reads GAGVSQSPSNKVTEKGKDVELRCDPISGHTALYWYRQSLGQGLEFLIYFQGNSAPDKSGLPSDRFSAERTGGSVSTLTIQRTQQEDSAVYLCASSFYISGNTIYFGEGSWLTVV.

This clone was picked up a small number of times. The rearrangement uses TRBV6-5 and TRBJ2-1, with TRBD2 identical over 8 bases. CDR1 is MNHEY and CDR2 is SVGAGI in the germline V gene. Unmatched junction bases numbered 6, after V lost 3 bases and J lost 2 bases. This CDR3 is 16 amino acids long. The CDR3 DNA is TGTGCCAGCAGTTATCTCTCGGGAGGGCCCTACAATGAGCAGTTCTTC. Protein product: CASSYLSGGPYNEQFF.

The rearrangement links TRBV6-6 to TRBJ2-7; no clear D. Trimming stripped 0 bases from V and 0 bases from J, with 9 bases between. Germline CDR1 MNHNY, CDR2 SVGAGI (reference sequence). The CDR3 has 15 residues. In nucleotides, the CDR3 is TGTGCCAGCAGTTACTCAGATTCTAGCTCCTACGAGCAGTACTTC. Translated: CASSYSDSSSYEQYF.

This clone has a count of ten or more. This sequence joins TRBV23-1 and TRBJ2-1; 14 bases match TRBD2. TRBV23-1 is an ORF, with its function uncertain. This CDR3 is built from 16 residues. V was clipped by 4 bases and J by 5 bases; unmatched bases: 4. This CDR3 is CASSPPTSGRDNEQFF. CDR3 sequence (DNA): TGCGCCAGCAGTCCCCCGACTAGCGGGAGGGACAATGAGCAGTTCTTC.

The chain carries TRBV5-6 and TRBJ2-1; the D is unclear. The V end lost 4 bases, the J end lost 8 bases, and 16 bases lay between the germline ends. The CDR3 totals 14 residues. Per germline, CDR1 SGHDT and CDR2 YYEEEE. The DNA of the CDR3 is TGTGCCAGCAGCCCGTTTGGTAAGACTGATGAGCAGTTCTTC. The encoded protein is CASSPFGKTDEQFF.

J is TRBJ2-2 and V is TRBV5-1, with D possibly TRBD1 on 5 matching bases. The CDR3 runs to 14 residues. With 0 bases removed from V and 6 bases from J, the gap between germline ends came to 9 bases. Germline CDR1 is SGHRS and CDR2 is YFSETQ. In DNA, the CDR3 is TGCGCCAGCAGCTTGGGGCAGGGCCCCGGGGAGCTGTTTTTT. This codes for CASSLGQGPGELFF.

The chain joins TRBV11-2 to TRBJ2-5; D may be TRBD2 (6 bases). The CDR3 runs to 17 residues. The V end lost 2 bases, the J end lost 4 bases, and 20 bases lay between the germline ends. Germline CDR1 reads SGHAT; CDR2 reads FQNNGV. CDR3 in amino acids: CASSLFLMWEVGETQYF. Written as DNA, the CDR3 is TGTGCCAGCAGCTTATTTTTGATGTGGGAGGTTGGAGAGACCCAGTACTTC.

There are a few counts of this clone. The chain joins TRBV19 to TRBJ1-5; the D is unclear. Germline V gives CDR1 LNHDA, CDR2 SQIVND (reference sequence). V was pared by 0 bases and J by 7 bases, with 4 bases between. The CDR3 loop spans 12 amino acids. CDR3 nucleotides: TGTGCCAGTAGTATAGATTGGCAGCCCCAGCATTTT. Translation: CASSIDWQPQHF.

This clone was counted only a few times. The chain uses TRBV10-3 and TRBJ2-3; 7 bases agree with TRBD1. CDR3 length: 15 residues. The V gene's germline CDR1 is ENHRY and CDR2 SYGVKD. V shed 2 bases and J 6 bases; nucleotides not matched to a gene: 8. This CDR3 reads CAISEPTKQGDTQYF. The CDR3 nucleotides read TGTGCCATCAGTGAGCCGACTAAACAGGGGGATACGCAGTATTTT.

A few counts support this clone. The chain couples TRBV7-8 to TRBJ2-1, with TRBD2 identical over 9 bases. Trimming took 9 bases from V and 4 from J; bases not matched to a gene: 16. CDR3 size: 17 residues. Germline V gives CDR1 SGHVS, CDR2 FQNEAQ. The CDR3 sequence is CASLTRGASGIYNEQFF. The CDR3 DNA sequence: TGTGCCAGTTTAACACGAGGGGCTAGCGGGATTTACAATGAGCAGTTCTTC. The entire variable domain, with the rest obtained from reference TRBV7-8 and TRBJ2-1, is as follows: GAGVSQSPRYKVAKRGQDVALRCDPISGHVSLFWYQQALGQGPEFLTYFQNEAQLDKSGLPSDRFFAERPEGSVSTLKIQRTQQEDSAVYLCASLTRGASGIYNEQFFGPGTRLTVL.

This clone occurred a few times. J is TRBJ2-7 and V is TRBV2; possible D gene TRBD1, 6 bases. The ends were cut back, 3 bases at V and 4 bases at J, with 13 bases in the middle. The CDR3 runs 14 residues. Germline CDR1 is SNHLY and CDR2 is FYNNEI. CDR3 in amino acids: CASSDRTATYEQYF. The CDR3 DNA reads TGTGCCAGCAGTGATAGGACAGCCACTTACGAGCAGTACTTC.

This clone was seen only a few times. J is TRBJ1-1 and V is TRBV11-2; D possibly corresponds to TRBD1 (6 bases). V shed 0 bases and J shed 3 bases, with 14 bases lying between them. CDR1 SGHAT and CDR2 FQNNGV come from the germline V gene. The CDR3 is 16 amino acids. The CDR3 nucleotides read TGTGCCAGCAGCTTAGATTTAGGCAGGGGATACACTGAAGCTTTCTTT. It is translated as CASSLDLGRGYTEAFF.

The sample holds a few counts of this clone. The CDR3 protein is CASTPRGGLYNEQFF. The CDR3 DNA sequence: TGTGCCAGCACCCCGAGGGGGGGGCTCTACAATGAGCAGTTCTTC. The chain joins TRBV7-2 to TRBJ2-1; tentative D call: TRBD2 (7 bases). Germline V gene data show CDR1 as SGHTA and CDR2 as FQGNSA. There are 15 residues in the CDR3. Trimming stripped 7 bases from V and 3 bases from J, with 16 bases between.